This paragraph covers one T cell receptor (beta chain) sequence. Time point indicated: cycle 4 day 1 (C4D1), after five to seven weeks of nivolumab. Exposure to brentuximab vedotin varied, and each patient had relapsed following autologous stem cell transplantation. The sample belongs to a study of PD-1 blockade in classical Hodgkin lymphoma. Some clones are missing from TCRdb's copy, which holds only in-frame ones; the method was immunoSEQ multiplex PCR. The repertoire holds some 50,000 clones, with about three quarters as singletons. CDR1 is LNHNV, CDR2 YYDKDF, per germline (reference sequence). The CDR3 covers 13 residues. Trimming removed 6 bases at V and 5 bases at J, with 11 bases between.

The sample was peripheral blood mononuclear cells (PBMCs), taken before the fourth cycle of nivolumab. The TCR originated in a human donor with classical Hodgkin lymphoma. The chain recombines TRBV15 with TRBJ1-5, with D unclear. This CDR3 is CATSEIVYQPQHF. CDR3 bases: TGTGCCACCAGTGAGATAGTGTATCAGCCCCAGCATTTT.